A selection of T cell receptor beta chains follows, all from one sample in a study of PD-1 blockade in classical Hodgkin lymphoma. Measured with immunoSEQ multiplex PCR; TCRdb has only the in-frame clones, and not every one. The table shows over 60,000 clones, with 70% to 75% occurring only once. This specimen consisted of peripheral blood mononuclear cells (PBMCs), obtained before the second cycle of nivolumab. The receptors derive from a human donor with classical Hodgkin lymphoma. The CDR3 runs from the conserved cysteine through the conserved F or W. D genes are given only for firm matches. Not every row has a clone size; where given, it reads once, few, many or a size class.

size	J	D	V	CDR3	DNA
NA	TRBJ2-3	TRBD1	TRBV2	CASSLGTGGLSDTQYF	TGTGCCAGCAGTTTAGGGACAGGGGGCTTGTCAGATACGCAGTATTTT
NA	TRBJ1-1	NA	TRBV27	CASSPDRMNTEAFF	TGTGCCAGCAGTCCGGACAGAATGAACACTGAAGCTTTCTTT
NA	TRBJ1-4	NA	TRBV11-2	CASSLGLRDEKLFF	TGTGCCAGCAGCTTAGGCCTTCGAGATGAAAAACTGTTTTTT
NA	TRBJ1-2	TRBD1	TRBV6-6	CASSYPGGSGYTF	TGTGCCAGCAGTTACCCAGGGGGAAGCGGCTACACCTTC
NA	TRBJ2-7	NA	TRBV11-2	CASSFGLLYEQYF	TGTGCCAGCAGCTTCGGACTGCTCTACGAGCAGTACTTC
NA	TRBJ1-2	TRBD1	TRBV4-2	CASSQGQGATAYGYTF	TGTGCCAGCAGCCAAGGTCAGGGGGCAACGGCGTATGGCTACACCTTC
NA	TRBJ2-1	TRBD2	TRBV2	CASSRTSEYNEQFF	TGTGCCAGCAGCAGGACTAGCGAGTACAATGAGCAGTTCTTC
NA	TRBJ2-1	NA	TRBV9	CASSVWGADNEQFF	TGTGCCAGCAGCGTATGGGGGGCCGACAATGAGCAGTTCTTC
NA	TRBJ1-4	NA	TRBV30	CAWKIYEKLFF	TGTGCCTGGAAGATCTATGAAAAACTGTTTTTT
NA	TRBJ2-6	NA	TRBV7-3	CASSLQESSGANVLTF	TGTGCCAGCAGCCTACAGGAAAGCTCTGGGGCCAACGTCCTGACTTTC
large	TRBJ1-1	NA	TRBV5-1	CASSDSMNTEAFF	TGCGCCAGCAGCGACAGTATGAACACTGAAGCTTTCTTT
NA	TRBJ1-1	TRBD1	TRBV2	CASTGEWTGSPEAFF	TGTGCCAGCACGGGTGAATGGACAGGGTCGCCTGAAGCTTTCTTT
NA	TRBJ2-7	NA	TRBV28	CASSLSRGAYEQYF	TGTGCCAGCAGTTTATCCAGGGGGGCCTACGAGCAGTACTTC
NA	TRBJ2-4	TRBD2	TRBV28	CASSRLSGSFAKNIQYF	TGTGCCAGCAGCCGTCTGAGCGGGAGTTTCGCCAAAAACATTCAGTACTTC
NA	TRBJ1-5	NA	TRBV2	CASHDSFYQPQHF	TGTGCCAGCCACGACAGTTTTTATCAGCCCCAGCATTTT
NA	TRBJ1-5	TRBD1	TRBV29-1	CSVEEGQGAGQPQHF	TGCAGCGTTGAAGAGGGACAGGGGGCGGGTCAGCCCCAGCATTTT
NA	TRBJ1-1	NA	TRBV25-1	CASSESGTEAFF	TGTGCCAGCAGTGAATCCGGCACTGAAGCTTTCTTT
once	TRBJ2-7	TRBD2	TRBV6-6	CASRAPLAGVNEQYF	TGTGCCAGCAGAGCTCCACTAGCGGGAGTCAACGAGCAGTACTTC
NA	TRBJ2-7	NA	TRBV2	CASRGTVLGREQYF	TGTGCCAGCAGGGGGACAGTCCTTGGGAGGGAGCAGTACTTC
NA	TRBJ1-2	NA	TRBV5-6	CASSLGAANYGYTF	TGTGCCAGCAGCTTAGGGGCCGCAAACTATGGCTACACCTTC
once	TRBJ1-2	NA	TRBV30	CAWYREGSYGYTF	TGTGCCTGGTACAGGGAGGGGTCCTATGGCTACACCTTC
NA	TRBJ2-1	TRBD2	TRBV6-6	CASRAELAGGGNEQFF	TGTGCCAGCAGGGCCGAACTAGCGGGAGGTGGAAATGAGCAGTTCTTC
NA	TRBJ1-4	NA	TRBV4-1	CASRPPQTLGGEKLFF	TGCGCCAGCAGGCCCCCCCAGACTCTTGGGGGTGAAAAACTGTTTTTT
NA	TRBJ1-4	NA	TRBV5-8	CASSLGLGEKLFF	TGTGCCAGCAGTTTAGGGCTAGGGGAAAAACTGTTTTTT
few	TRBJ1-5	NA	TRBV28	CASSLVFTGQPQHF	TGTGCCAGCAGTTTAGTCTTCACGGGTCAGCCCCAGCATTTT
NA	TRBJ2-3	TRBD2	TRBV14	CASSQLSGLAGGSTDTQYF	TGTGCCAGCAGCCAGCTGTCGGGACTAGCGGGGGGAAGCACAGATACGCAGTATTTT
NA	TRBJ2-7	NA	TRBV15	CATSRGSGYSYEQYF	TGTGCCACCAGCAGAGGTAGCGGCTACTCCTACGAGCAGTACTTC
NA	TRBJ2-6	NA	TRBV18	CASSPPGKAGANVLTF	TGTGCCAGCTCACCACCTGGGAAGGCTGGGGCCAACGTCCTGACTTTC